Following are 20 T cell receptor beta chains from one sample sequenced in a study of shared clonotypes between healthy human individuals. TCRdb keeps only in-frame clones here, not all; method: immunoSEQ multiplex PCR. Altogether approximately 1.5 million clones are present, under 99% being singletons, with the ten largest covering approximately 0.45%. Sequencing was done on a sample of naive CD4+ T cells sorted from blood. The subset here: CD45RA+ positively selected. These TCRs come from a man aged 25-45 years in good health.

The gene calls are TRBV28 and TRBJ2-5, with 12 bases identical to TRBD2. The V and J ends lost 6 bases and 5 bases, in that order; junction bases with no gene match: 13. This CDR3 spans 17 amino acids. CDR1 MDHEN and CDR2 SYDVKM come from the germline V gene. As DNA, the CDR3 is TGTGCCAGCAGCTCTCTCTTAGGGCTAGCGGGAGGGGAGACCCAGTACTTC. It encodes CASSSLLGLAGGETQYF.

The chain carries TRBV19 and TRBJ2-2, with D unresolved. V was clipped by 5 bases and J by 7 bases, with 20 bases between them. This CDR3 contains 16 residues. Germline V gives CDR1 LNHDA, CDR2 SQIVND (reference sequence). The CDR3 sequence: CASSVKTRPLSGELFF. CDR3 DNA sequence: TGTGCCAGTAGTGTAAAGACCAGGCCGTTGAGCGGGGAGCTGTTTTTT. The full variable domain, completed using reference TRBV19 and TRBJ2-2, is DGGITQSPKYLFRKEGQNVTLSCEQNLNHDAMYWYRQDPGQGLRLIYYSQIVNDFQKGDIAEGYSVSREKKESFPLTVTSAQKNPTAFYLCASSVKTRPLSGELFFGEGSRLTVL.

The chain joins TRBV7-2 to TRBJ2-1; TRBD2 agrees at 13 bases. CDR3 size: 16 residues. CDR1 is SGHTA, CDR2 FQGNSA, per germline. V lost 4 bases and J lost 7; bases outside the gene matches: 7. CDR3 amino acids: CASSSGGLAGFNEQFF. In DNA form, the CDR3 reads TGTGCCAGCAGCTCGGGGGGACTAGCGGGATTTAATGAGCAGTTCTTC.

This chain uses TRBV19 with TRBJ2-7; 7 nucleotides agree with TRBD2. Germline CDR1 and CDR2: LNHDA and SQIVND (reference sequence). This CDR3 is built from 12 residues. The V gene end was trimmed by 1 base and the J gene end by 6 bases; junction bases not matched to a gene: 0. In DNA, the CDR3 is TGTGCCAGTAGTATAGGCGGGGGCGAGCAGTACTTC. Its protein is CASSIGGGEQYF.

The genes are TRBV5-1 and TRBJ2-5; the match to TRBD1 covers 7 bases. Germline V gene sequence: CDR1 SGHRS, CDR2 YFSETQ. The CDR3 runs to 16 residues. V lost 1 base and J lost 0; bases outside the gene matches: 6. The CDR3 coding sequence is TGCGCCAGCAGCTTGACGGGACAGTTGTACCAAGAGACCCAGTACTTC. Translation gives CASSLTGQLYQETQYF. Supplemented by reference TRBV5-1 and TRBJ2-5, the full variable domain reads KAGVTQTPRYLIKTRGQQVTLSCSPISGHRSVSWYQQTPGQGLQFLFEYFSETQRNKGNFPGRFSGRQFSNSRSEMNVSTLELGDSALYLCASSLTGQLYQETQYFGPGTRLLVL.

A few counts support this clone. The chain uses TRBV9 and TRBJ2-3, with TRBD2 as a possible D gene (7 bases). V was cut by 4 bases and J by 5 bases, with 17 bases left in between. Germline CDR1 and CDR2: SGDLS and YYNGEE. This CDR3 has 15 residues. The CDR3: CASSLDWGGRDTQYF. CDR3 sequence (DNA): TGTGCCAGCAGCCTTGACTGGGGGGGGCGAGATACGCAGTATTTT.

The chain recombines TRBV27 with TRBJ1-1; 9 nucleotides match TRBD1. Germline-derived CDR1 and CDR2 are MNHEY and SMNVEV (reference sequence). This CDR3 has 15 amino acids. The V segment lost 0 bases and the J segment 4 bases; nucleotides outside the gene matches: 3. CDR3 in amino acids: CASSLSGQGRTEAFF. CDR3 in DNA: TGTGCCAGCAGTTTATCGGGACAGGGTCGCACTGAAGCTTTCTTT.

The gene calls are TRBV19 and TRBJ1-5, with 7 bases identical to TRBD1. The ends lost 0 bases at V and 10 bases at J; junction bases unmatched: 9. Per the germline V gene, CDR1 is LNHDA and CDR2 is SQIVND (reference sequence). The CDR3 extends over 15 amino acids. CDR3 DNA sequence: TGTGCCAGTAGTATAGACCCGACAGGGTTCGGACCCCAGCATTTT. This encodes CASSIDPTGFGPQHF.

V and J are TRBV18 and TRBJ1-2; the match to TRBD1 covers 7 bases. Losses at the gene ends were 3 bases for V and 8 bases for J; bases not matched to a gene: 9. CDR1 and CDR2 (germline): KGHSH, LQKENI. The CDR3 contains 14 residues. CDR3 protein: CASSPDRNSRGYTF. Written as DNA, the CDR3 is TGTGCCAGCTCACCGGACAGGAACTCCCGGGGCTACACCTTC.

The V and J genes are TRBV18 and TRBJ2-6, with no clear D. The CDR3 has 17 residues. The germline V gene has CDR1 KGHSH and CDR2 LQKENI. V dropped 3 bases and J dropped 1 base, with 13 bases sitting between them. CDR3 sequence (DNA): TGTGCCAGCTCACCTATGACGGTCACTTCTGGGGCCAACGTCCTGACTTTC. The encoded protein is CASSPMTVTSGANVLTF.

Concerning this clone: An end of the junction differs from the germline gene, which may be a read error. The CDR3 DNA follows: TGTGCCAGCTCACCATCCTCCCGGCCAGCTAACTTC. Its translation is CASSPSSRPANF. V usage is TRBV18 and J usage is TRBJ2-7; unclear D gene. From germline, CDR1 is KGHSH and CDR2 LQKENI. This CDR3 has 12 residues.

The V call is TRBV5-1, the J call TRBJ2-7; possibly TRBD1 for D (5 bases). Between the trimmed V and J ends, which lost 3 bases and 13 bases, there was a span of 8 bases. Per germline, CDR1 SGHRS and CDR2 YFSETQ. CDR3 length equals 9 residues. This chain's CDR3 is CASSWTYYF. Written as DNA, the CDR3 is TGCGCCAGCAGCTGGACATATTACTTC.

V usage is TRBV14 and J usage is TRBJ2-3; TRBD2 aligns across 7 bases. The CDR3 covers 18 residues. V was clipped by 6 bases and J by 2 bases; unmatched bases: 17. The germline V gene encodes CDR1 SGHDN and CDR2 FVKESK. In nucleotides, the CDR3 is TGTGCCAGCAGTCGCGGACTAGTGGGAGGCGGTCCCACAGATACGCAGTATTTT. Protein product: CASSRGLVGGGPTDTQYF.

The V and J genes are TRBV4-3 and TRBJ2-3; D remains unclear. The ends were cut back, 4 bases at V and 7 bases at J, with 12 bases in the middle. This CDR3 is built from 13 residues. Germline V gene sequence: CDR1 LGHNA, CDR2 YSLEER. CDR3 residues: CASSPIDSYTQYF. The CDR3 nucleotides are TGCGCCAGCAGCCCTATCGATTCTTATACGCAGTATTTT.

V gene TRBV6-1 combines with J gene TRBJ2-7; 7 bases match TRBD1. CDR1 and CDR2 (germline): MNHNS, SASEGT. V trimming: 9 bases; J trimming: 0 bases; junction bases outside the gene matches: 2. CDR3 length equals 12 residues. CDR3 DNA sequence: TGTGCCAGTGGACAGGCCTCCTACGAGCAGTACTTC. This gives the protein CASGQASYEQYF.

V gene TRBV6-6 combines with J gene TRBJ2-7; D gene ambiguous. The CDR3 totals 14 residues. Germline CDR1 and CDR2: MNHNY and SVGAGI (reference sequence). V dropped 7 bases and J dropped 0 bases, with 13 bases sitting between them. The CDR3 DNA is TGTGCCAGCACCCAGAACCCGAGCTCCTACGAGCAGTACTTC. This encodes CASTQNPSSYEQYF.

This chain connects TRBV7-9 to TRBJ1-1; D not resolved. The germline V and J ends were trimmed by 5 bases and 6 bases, with 16 bases remaining between them. Germline V CDR1 and CDR2: SEHNR, FQNEAQ (reference sequence). This CDR3 has 14 amino acids. This CDR3 is CASSPAVAVPEAFF. The DNA for the CDR3 is TGTGCCAGCAGCCCCGCGGTGGCGGTACCTGAAGCTTTCTTT.

The chain recombines TRBV15 with TRBJ1-2, with D perhaps matching TRBD1 (6 bases). V was cut by 1 base and J by 7 bases, with 16 bases left in between. CDR3 size: 15 residues. Germline CDR1 and CDR2: LNHNV and YYDKDF (reference sequence). The CDR3 sequence is CATSRVDRFGGGYTF. CDR3 DNA sequence: TGTGCCACCAGCAGAGTCGACAGGTTTGGGGGTGGCTACACCTTC. The entire variable domain, with the rest obtained from reference TRBV15 and TRBJ1-2, is as follows: DAMVIQNPRYQVTQFGKPVTLSCSQTLNHNVMYWYQQKSSQAPKLLFHYYDKDFNNEADTPDNFQSRRPNTSFCFLDIRSPGLGDTAMYLCATSRVDRFGGGYTFGSGTRLTVV.

V usage is TRBV6-6 and J usage is TRBJ2-5, with 7 nucleotides matching TRBD1. The germline V gene has CDR1 MNHNY and CDR2 SVGAGI (reference sequence). J lost 3 bases, V lost 2 bases, and 3 bases had no gene match. The CDR3 is made up of 14 amino acids. The CDR3 DNA sequence: TGTGCCAGCAGTTACAGTACAGGGGAAGAGACCCAGTACTTC. It encodes CASSYSTGEETQYF.

This chain joins TRBV7-7 and TRBJ2-7; tentative D call: TRBD1 (5 bases). The CDR3 totals 14 residues. V was cut by 6 bases and J by 5 bases, with 17 bases left in between. Germline values: CDR1 SSHAT, CDR2 FNYEAQ (reference sequence). The CDR3 nucleotides are TGTGCCAGCAGTCGCTTAGGGGCGATCAACGAGCAGTACTTC. Amino acids: CASSRLGAINEQYF.